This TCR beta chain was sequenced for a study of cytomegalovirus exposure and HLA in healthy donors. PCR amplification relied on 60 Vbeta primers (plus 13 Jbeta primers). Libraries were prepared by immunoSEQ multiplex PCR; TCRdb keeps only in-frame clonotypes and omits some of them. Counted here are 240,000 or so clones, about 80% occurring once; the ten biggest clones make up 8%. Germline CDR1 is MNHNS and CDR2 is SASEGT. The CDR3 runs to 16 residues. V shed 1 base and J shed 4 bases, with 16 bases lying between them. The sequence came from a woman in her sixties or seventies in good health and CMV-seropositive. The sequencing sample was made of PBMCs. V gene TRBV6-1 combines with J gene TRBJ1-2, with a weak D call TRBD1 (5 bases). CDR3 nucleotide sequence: TGTGCCAGCAGTGAAGACCGCTGGGGGGGTGGCTATGGCTACACCTTC. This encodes CASSEDRWGGGYGYTF.